This TCR beta chain was captured in a study of CD8+CD57+ T cells in acquired aplastic anemia. Study-wide context: Recorded DNA amounts for sorted CD4+ and CD8+ cells had an average of approximately 3.2 ug.

For CDR3 and TCR beta VDJ profiling, genomic DNA was the template used. In TCRdb, the reads were re-called with MiXCR into one record per CDR3 protein. Here the sample spans 220,000 or so distinct CDR3 sequences, over 55% being singletons. CD8+CD57+ cell expansion, shown by flow cytometry, had occurred in the patients selected for sequencing. Germline assignment: CDR1 LNHDA and CDR2 SQIVND (reference sequence). The CDR3 is made up of 14 amino acids. The J segment lost 1 base and the V segment lost 6 bases, leaving 2 bases of the junction unmatched. The specimen sequenced was sorted CD4+, CD8+, or CD8+CD57+ T cells (not recorded which) from PBMCs. This TCR came from a human donor with aplastic anemia. The genes are TRBV19 and TRBJ1-2; 10 bases are shared with TRBD1. The CDR3 coding sequence is TGTGCCAGTAGCGGACAGGGGGATAACTATGGCTACACCTTC. Translated, it gives CASSGQGDNYGYTF.